This TCR beta chain was profiled in a study of T cell repertoires in cytomegalovirus infection. A few counts support this clonotype. Its antigen is still unknown. V lost 0 bases, J lost 1 base, and 7 bases lay in between. The germline V gene has CDR1 MNHEY and CDR2 SMNVEV (reference sequence). The CDR3 has 15 residues. TCRdb passed the reads through MiXCR, listing each CDR3 protein once. Of around 71,000 distinct CDR3 sequences listed, approximately 22% are singletons. The V gene is TRBV27, the J gene TRBJ2-4, with D possibly matching TRBD2 (5 bases). The input for sequencing was CD8+ T cells from cultured PBMCs, taken from culture after CMV antigen stimulation. The sequence derives from a human donor in good health (CMV status not recorded). Some clones in this sample may be carry-over from other donors' samples. This CDR3 is CASSLSAEAKNIQYF. Here the CDR3 DNA reads TGTGCCAGCAGTTTATCAGCGGAGGCCAAAAACATTCAGTACTTC.